This TCR beta chain appears in the sequencing data of a study of cytomegalovirus exposure and HLA in healthy donors. This CDR3 is 13 amino acids long. Germline values: CDR1 LNHDA, CDR2 SQIVND (reference sequence). The J segment lost 5 bases and the V segment lost 3 bases, leaving 2 bases of the junction unmatched. Details on this clone: Its antigen is still unknown.

PCR amplification relied on 60 Vbeta primers (plus 13 Jbeta primers). As originally analysed: The count from a later analysis was 70 million to 85 million unique TCR beta chains, some 11 million of them shared. Repertoires were generated with immunoSEQ multiplex PCR, while TCRdb's copy carries only in-frame clones and drops some. The V and J calls and the clone size are those of that table, but D and trimming were determined from the DNA. The sample has around 180,000 clones; 80% are singletons. Study-wide results and caveats: It was likely that a cluster of highly shared sequence variants was a sequencing artifact. CMV serostatus stood as the only immune exposure information on hand. The listing of some 170 TCR beta chains classed them as cytomegalovirus-associated.

The chain joins TRBV19 to TRBJ2-3; 7 nucleotides match TRBD2. Sequenced input: PBMCs. The TCR sequence derives from a man younger than 40 in good health and CMV-seropositive. The CDR3 coding sequence is TGTGCCAGTAGTATCGGCGGGGGAGATACGCAGTATTTT. This translates into CASSIGGGDTQYF.